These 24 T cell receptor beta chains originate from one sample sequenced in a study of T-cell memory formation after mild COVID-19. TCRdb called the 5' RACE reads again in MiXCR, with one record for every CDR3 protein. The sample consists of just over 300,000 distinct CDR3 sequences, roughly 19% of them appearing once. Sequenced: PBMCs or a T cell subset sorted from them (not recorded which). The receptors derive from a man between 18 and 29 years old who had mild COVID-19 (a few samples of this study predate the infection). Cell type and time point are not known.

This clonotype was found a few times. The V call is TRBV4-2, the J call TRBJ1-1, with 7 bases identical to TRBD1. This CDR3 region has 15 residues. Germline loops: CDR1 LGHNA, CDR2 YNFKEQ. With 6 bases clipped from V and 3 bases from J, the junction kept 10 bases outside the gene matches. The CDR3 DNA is TGTGCCAGCAGGTCCCCGGAACAGGGGCACACTGAAGCTTTCTTT. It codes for CASRSPEQGHTEAFF.

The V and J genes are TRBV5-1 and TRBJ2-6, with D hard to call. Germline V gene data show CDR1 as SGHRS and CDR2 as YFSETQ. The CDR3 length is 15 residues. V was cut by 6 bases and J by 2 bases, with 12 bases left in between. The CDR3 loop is CASTTVRAGANVLTF. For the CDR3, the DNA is TGCGCCAGCACCACGGTTCGGGCTGGGGCCAACGTCCTGACTTTC.

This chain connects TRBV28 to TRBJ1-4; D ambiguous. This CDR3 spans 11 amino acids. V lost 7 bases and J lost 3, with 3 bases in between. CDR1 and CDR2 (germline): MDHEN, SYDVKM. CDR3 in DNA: TGTGCCAGCAAGGCTAATGAAAAACTGTTTTTT. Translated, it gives CASKANEKLFF.

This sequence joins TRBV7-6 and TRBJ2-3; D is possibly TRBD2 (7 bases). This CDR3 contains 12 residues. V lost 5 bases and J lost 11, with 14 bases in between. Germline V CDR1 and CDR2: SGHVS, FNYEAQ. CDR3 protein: CASSPGGGRQYF. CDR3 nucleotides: TGTGCCAGCAGCCCTGGGGGGGGCCGGCAGTATTTT.

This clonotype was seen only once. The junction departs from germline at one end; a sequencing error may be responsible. The DNA of the CDR3 is TGTGCAAGCAGCTGGGTAGGGAGGACGTTGCGTCAGCCCCAGCATTTT. As protein: CASSWVGRTLRQPQHF. The J gene is TRBJ1-5, the V gene TRBV7-8; no clear D. There are 16 residues in the CDR3. The V gene's germline CDR1 is SGHVS and CDR2 FQNEAQ. The full variable domain, completed using reference TRBV7-8 and TRBJ1-5, is GAGVSQSPRYKVAKRGQDVALRCDPISGHVSLFWYQQALGQGPEFLTYFQNEAQLDKSGLPSDRFFAERPEGSVSTLKIQRTQQEDSAVYLCASSWVGRTLRQPQHFGDGTRLSIL.

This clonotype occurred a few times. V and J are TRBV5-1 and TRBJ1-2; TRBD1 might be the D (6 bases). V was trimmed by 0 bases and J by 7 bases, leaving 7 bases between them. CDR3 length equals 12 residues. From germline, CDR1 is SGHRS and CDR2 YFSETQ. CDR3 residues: CASSLDRAGYTF. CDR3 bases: TGCGCCAGCAGCTTGGACAGGGCTGGCTACACCTTC.

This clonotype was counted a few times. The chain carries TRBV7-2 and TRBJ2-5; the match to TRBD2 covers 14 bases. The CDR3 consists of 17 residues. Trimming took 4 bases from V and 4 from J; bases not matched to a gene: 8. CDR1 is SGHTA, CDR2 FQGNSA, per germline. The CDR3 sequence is CASSSGLAGATGETQYF. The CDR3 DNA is TGTGCCAGCAGCTCGGGACTAGCGGGGGCCACGGGAGAGACCCAGTACTTC.

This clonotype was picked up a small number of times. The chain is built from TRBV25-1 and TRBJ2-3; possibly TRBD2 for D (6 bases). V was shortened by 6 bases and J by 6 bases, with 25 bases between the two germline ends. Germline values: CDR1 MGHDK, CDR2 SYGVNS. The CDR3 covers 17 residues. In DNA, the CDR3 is TGTGCCAGCAGCCCCGGGACTCATATGGGGTTTGGTGATACGCAGTATTTT. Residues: CASSPGTHMGFGDTQYF. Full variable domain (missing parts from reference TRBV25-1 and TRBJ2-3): EADIYQTPRYLVIGTGKKITLECSQTMGHDKMYWYQQDPGMELHLIHYSYGVNSTEKGDLSSESTVSRIRTEHFPLTLESARPSHTSQYLCASSPGTHMGFGDTQYFGPGTRLTVL.

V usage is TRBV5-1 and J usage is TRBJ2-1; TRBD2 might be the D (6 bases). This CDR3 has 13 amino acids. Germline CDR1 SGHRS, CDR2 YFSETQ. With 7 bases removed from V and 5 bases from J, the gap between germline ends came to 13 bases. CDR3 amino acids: CASATGTHNEQFF. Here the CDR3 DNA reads TGCGCCAGCGCGACCGGGACTCACAATGAGCAGTTCTTC.

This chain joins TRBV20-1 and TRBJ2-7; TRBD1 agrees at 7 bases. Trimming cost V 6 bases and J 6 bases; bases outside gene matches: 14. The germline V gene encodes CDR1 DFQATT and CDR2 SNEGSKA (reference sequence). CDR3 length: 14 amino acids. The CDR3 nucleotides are TGCAGTGCATCCCACGTTTTAGGGGGCTTCGAGCAGTACGTC. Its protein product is CSASHVLGGFEQYV.

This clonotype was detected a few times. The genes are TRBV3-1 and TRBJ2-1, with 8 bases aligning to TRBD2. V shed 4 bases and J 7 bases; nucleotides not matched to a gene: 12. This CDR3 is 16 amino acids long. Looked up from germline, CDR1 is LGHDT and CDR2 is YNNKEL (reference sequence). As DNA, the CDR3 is TGTGCCAGCAGCCCTAGTCCAGCGGGGGTAGTAAATGAGCAGTTCTTC. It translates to CASSPSPAGVVNEQFF.

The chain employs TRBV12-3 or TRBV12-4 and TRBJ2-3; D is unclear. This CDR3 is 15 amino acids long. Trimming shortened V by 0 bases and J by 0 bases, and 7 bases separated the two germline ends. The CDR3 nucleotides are TGTGCCAGCAGTTTAGCAGACGCTAGCACAGATACGCAGTATTTT. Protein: CASSLADASTDTQYF.

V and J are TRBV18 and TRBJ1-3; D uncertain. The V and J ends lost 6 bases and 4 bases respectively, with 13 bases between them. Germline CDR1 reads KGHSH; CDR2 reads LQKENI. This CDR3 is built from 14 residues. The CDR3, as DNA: TGTGCCAGCTCTAACACCGAGGCCGGAAACACCATATATTTT. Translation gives CASSNTEAGNTIYF.

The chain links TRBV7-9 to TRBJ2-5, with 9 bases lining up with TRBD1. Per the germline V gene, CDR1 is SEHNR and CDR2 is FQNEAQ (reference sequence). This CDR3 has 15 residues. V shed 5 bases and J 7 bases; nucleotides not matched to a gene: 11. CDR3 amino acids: CASSADRGTLGTQYF. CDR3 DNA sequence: TGTGCCAGCAGCGCCGACAGGGGGACCTTAGGGACCCAGTACTTC.

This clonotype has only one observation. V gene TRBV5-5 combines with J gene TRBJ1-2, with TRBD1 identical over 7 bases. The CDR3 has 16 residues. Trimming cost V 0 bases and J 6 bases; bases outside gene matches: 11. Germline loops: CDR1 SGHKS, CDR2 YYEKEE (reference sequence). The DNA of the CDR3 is TGTGCCAGCAGCTTGGAGCCAGGGGGGAGGTATAATGGCTACACCTTC. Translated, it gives CASSLEPGGRYNGYTF.

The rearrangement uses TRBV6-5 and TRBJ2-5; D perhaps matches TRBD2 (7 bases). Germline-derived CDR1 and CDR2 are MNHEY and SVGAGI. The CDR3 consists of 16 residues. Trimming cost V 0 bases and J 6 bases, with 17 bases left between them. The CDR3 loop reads CASSYSIVGGRKTQYF. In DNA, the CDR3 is TGTGCCAGCAGTTACTCGATTGTGGGGGGGCGGAAGACCCAGTACTTC.

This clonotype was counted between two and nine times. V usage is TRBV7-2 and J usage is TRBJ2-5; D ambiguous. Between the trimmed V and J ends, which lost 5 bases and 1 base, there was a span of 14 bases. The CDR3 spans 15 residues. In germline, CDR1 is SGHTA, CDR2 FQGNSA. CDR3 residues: CASSLRSGSQETQYF. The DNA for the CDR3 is TGTGCCAGCAGCCTTCGCTCGGGCAGCCAAGAGACCCAGTACTTC.

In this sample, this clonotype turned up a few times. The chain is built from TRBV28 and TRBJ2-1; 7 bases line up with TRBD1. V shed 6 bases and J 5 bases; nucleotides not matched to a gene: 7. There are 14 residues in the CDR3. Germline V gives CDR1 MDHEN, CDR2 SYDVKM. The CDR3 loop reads CASRGGDRHNEQFF. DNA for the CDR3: TGTGCCAGCAGAGGGGGCGACAGACACAATGAGCAGTTCTTC.

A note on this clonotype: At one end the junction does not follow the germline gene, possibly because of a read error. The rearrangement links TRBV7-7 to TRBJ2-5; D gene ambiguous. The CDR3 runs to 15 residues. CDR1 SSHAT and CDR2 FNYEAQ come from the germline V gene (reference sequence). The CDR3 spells CASSSKWDNQETQYF. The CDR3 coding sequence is TGTGCTAGCAGCTCAAAGTGGGATAACCAAGAGACCCAGTACTTC. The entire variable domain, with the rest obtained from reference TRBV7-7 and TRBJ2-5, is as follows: GAGVSQSPRYKVTKRGQDVTLRCDPISSHATLYWYQQALGQGPEFLTYFNYEAQPDKSGLPSDRFSAERPEGSISTLTIQRTEQRDSAMYRCASSSKWDNQETQYFGPGTRLLVL.

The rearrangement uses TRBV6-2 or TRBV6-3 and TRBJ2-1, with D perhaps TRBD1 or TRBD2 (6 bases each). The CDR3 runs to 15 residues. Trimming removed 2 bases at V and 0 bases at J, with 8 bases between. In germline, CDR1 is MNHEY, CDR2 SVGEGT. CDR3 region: CASSYEGGSYNEQFF. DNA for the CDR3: TGTGCCAGCAGTTACGAGGGGGGCTCCTACAATGAGCAGTTCTTC.

DNA of the CDR3: TGCGCCAGCAGCTTGGGGGGATTCGACACCGGGGAGCTGTTTTTT. Its protein product is CASSLGGFDTGELFF. This sequence joins TRBV5-1 and TRBJ2-2, with no clear D. The CDR3 totals 15 residues. Germline V gene lookup returns CDR1 SGHRS and CDR2 YFSETQ. Trimming took 0 bases from V and 3 from J, leaving 9 bases between them. Full variable domain (outside the CDR3, taken from reference TRBV5-1 and TRBJ2-2): KAGVTQTPRYLIKTRGQQVTLSCSPISGHRSVSWYQQTPGQGLQFLFEYFSETQRNKGNFPGRFSGRQFSNSRSEMNVSTLELGDSALYLCASSLGGFDTGELFFGEGSRLTVL.

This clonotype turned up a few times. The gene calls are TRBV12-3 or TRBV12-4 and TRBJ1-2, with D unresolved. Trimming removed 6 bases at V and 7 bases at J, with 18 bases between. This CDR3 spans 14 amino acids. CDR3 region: CASRASPGTSGYTF. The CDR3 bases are TGTGCCAGCAGGGCATCTCCGGGTACGAGTGGCTACACCTTC.

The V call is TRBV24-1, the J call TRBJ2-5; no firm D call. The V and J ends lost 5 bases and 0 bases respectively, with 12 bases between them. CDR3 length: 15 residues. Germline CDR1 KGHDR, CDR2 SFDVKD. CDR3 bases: TGTGCCACCAGTGCGAACGAACCCTACCAAGAGACCCAGTACTTC. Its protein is CATSANEPYQETQYF.

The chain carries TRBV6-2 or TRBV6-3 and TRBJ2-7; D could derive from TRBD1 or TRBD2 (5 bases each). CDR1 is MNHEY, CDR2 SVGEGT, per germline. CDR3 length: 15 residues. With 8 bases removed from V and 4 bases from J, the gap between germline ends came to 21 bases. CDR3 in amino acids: CASDSVGTAFYEQYF. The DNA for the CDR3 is TGTGCCAGCGATTCCGTCGGGACCGCGTTTTACGAGCAGTACTTC.